Listed below are T cell receptor beta chains from one sample, sequenced in a study of shared clonotypes between healthy human individuals. Using immunoSEQ multiplex PCR, the repertoire was profiled, and TCRdb retains in-frame clones only, with some absent. The table has millions of clones, about 95% seen once. Sequencing was performed on naive CD8+ T cells sorted from blood. The receptors originated from a man younger than 35 in good health. Both conserved end residues are part of each CDR3. The D gene is left open where the match is weak. Some rows mark clone size as missing; the rest say once, few, many or name a class of expanded clone.

V: TRBV6-6; size: -; J: TRBJ2-2; D: TRBD2; CDR3: CASSYSGLEVTGELFF; DNA: TGTGCCAGCAGTTACTCAGGACTAGAAGTAACCGGGGAGCTGTTTTTT
V: TRBV9; size: -; J: TRBJ1-4; D: TRBD1; CDR3: CASSVEGGLNEKLFF; DNA: TGTGCCAGCAGCGTAGAAGGGGGCCTTAATGAAAAACTGTTTTTT
V: TRBV2; size: -; J: TRBJ1-2; D: -; CDR3: CASSEGPGSYGYTF; DNA: TGTGCCAGCAGTGAAGGTCCGGGGTCCTATGGCTACACCTTC
V: TRBV10-3; size: -; J: TRBJ2-1; D: TRBD2; CDR3: CAISELGGGVLEQFF; DNA: TGTGCCATCAGTGAGTTAGGCGGGGGGGTGTTGGAGCAGTTCTTC
V: TRBV6-5; size: few; J: TRBJ2-7; D: -; CDR3: CASSYKGYEQYF; DNA: TGTGCCAGCAGTTACAAAGGCTACGAGCAGTACTTC
V: TRBV7-6; size: -; J: TRBJ2-1; D: TRBD2; CDR3: CASSWGRTREYNEQFF; DNA: TGTGCCAGCAGCTGGGGCCGGACTAGGGAATACAATGAGCAGTTCTTC
V: TRBV28; size: -; J: TRBJ2-5; D: -; CDR3: CASSLVAALEETQYF; DNA: TGTGCCAGCAGTTTAGTAGCTGCGTTGGAAGAGACCCAGTACTTC
V: TRBV11-2; size: -; J: TRBJ1-3; D: -; CDR3: CASSYRTGETGNTIYF; DNA: TGTGCCAGCAGCTATCGGACCGGGGAGACTGGAAACACCATATATTTT
V: TRBV6-5; size: -; J: TRBJ1-6; D: TRBD1; CDR3: CASSYRTGLNSPLHF; DNA: TGTGCCAGCAGTTACAGGACAGGTCTTAATTCACCCCTCCACTTT
V: TRBV2; size: -; J: TRBJ1-1; D: -; CDR3: CASSEWGGEGRSNTEAFF; DNA: TGTGCCAGCAGTGAATGGGGAGGGGAGGGGAGATCTAACACTGAAGCTTTCTTT
V: TRBV11-2; size: -; J: TRBJ2-1; D: TRBD2; CDR3: CASSEPGGEYNEQFF; DNA: TGTGCCAGCAGCGAACCCGGGGGGGAGTACAATGAGCAGTTCTTC
V: TRBV28; size: -; J: TRBJ1-5; D: -; CDR3: CATNPGYNQPQHF; DNA: TGTGCCACCAACCCGGGATATAATCAGCCCCAGCATTTT
V: TRBV5-6; size: -; J: TRBJ2-1; D: TRBD1; CDR3: CASSVSDRAIYNEQFF; DNA: TGTGCCAGCAGCGTATCCGACAGGGCCATCTACAATGAGCAGTTCTTC
V: TRBV4-1; size: -; J: TRBJ1-1; D: TRBD1; CDR3: CASSPTLQGIVAEAFF; DNA: TGCGCCAGCAGCCCGACCCTACAGGGGATTGTTGCTGAAGCTTTCTTT
V: TRBV7-9; size: once; J: TRBJ2-5; D: TRBD2; CDR3: CASSISGTQETQYF; DNA: TGTGCCAGCAGCATTAGCGGGACGCAAGAGACCCAGTACTTC
V: TRBV6-5; size: -; J: TRBJ1-5; D: -; CDR3: CASSQQGAPQHF; DNA: TGTGCCAGCAGTCAACAGGGTGCGCCCCAGCATTTT
V: TRBV21-1; size: -; J: TRBJ1-6; D: -; CDR3: CASSQRGFSYNSPLHF; DNA: TGTGCCAGCAGCCAAAGGGGGTTTTCCTATAATTCACCCCTCCACTTT
V: TRBV9; size: -; J: TRBJ2-7; D: -; CDR3: CASSVGTGFEQYF; DNA: TGTGCCAGCAGCGTAGGCACAGGGTTCGAGCAGTACTTC